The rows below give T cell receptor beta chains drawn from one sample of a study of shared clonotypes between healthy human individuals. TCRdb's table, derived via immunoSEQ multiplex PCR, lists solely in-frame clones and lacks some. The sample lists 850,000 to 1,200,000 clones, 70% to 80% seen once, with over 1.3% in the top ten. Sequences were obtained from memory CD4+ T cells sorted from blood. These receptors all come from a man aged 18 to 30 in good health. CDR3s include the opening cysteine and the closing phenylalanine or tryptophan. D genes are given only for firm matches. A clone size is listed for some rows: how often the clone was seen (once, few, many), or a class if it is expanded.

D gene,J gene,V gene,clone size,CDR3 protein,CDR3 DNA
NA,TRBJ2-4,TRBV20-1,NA,CSARDKNIQYF,TGCAGTGCTAGGGACAAAAACATTCAGTACTTC
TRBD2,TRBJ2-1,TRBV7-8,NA,CASSPGASGQFF,TGTGCCAGCAGCCCCGGCGCTAGCGGGCAGTTCTTC
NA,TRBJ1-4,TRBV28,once,CASSLEGSQVFNEKLFF,TGTGCCAGCAGTTTAGAAGGCTCACAGGTGTTTAATGAAAAACTGTTTTTT
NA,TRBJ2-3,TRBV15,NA,CATSPGPFSTDTQYF,TGTGCCACCAGTCCGGGGCCGTTTAGCACAGATACGCAGTATTTT
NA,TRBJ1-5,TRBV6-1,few,CASSEAIIWINQPQHF,TGTGCCAGCAGTGAAGCTATAATATGGATTAATCAGCCCCAGCATTTT
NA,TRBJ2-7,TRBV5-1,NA,CASSSSSGRPYEQYF,TGCGCCAGCAGCTCGTCTTCGGGCAGGCCTTACGAGCAGTACTTC
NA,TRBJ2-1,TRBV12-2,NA,CASRFQPPLAGDRNEQFF,TGTGCAAGTCGCTTCCAGCCCCCACTAGCGGGAGATAGAAATGAGCAGTTCTTC
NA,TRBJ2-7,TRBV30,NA,CAWSGGGSYEQYF,TGTGCCTGGAGTGGAGGGGGTTCCTACGAGCAGTACTTC
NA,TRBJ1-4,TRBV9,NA,CASSVTGGAYRNEKLFF,TGTGCCAGCAGCGTCACGGGGGGCGCATACCGGAATGAAAAACTGTTTTTT
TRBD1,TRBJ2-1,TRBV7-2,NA,CASSRGTGSYNEQFF,TGTGCCAGCAGCCGAGGGACAGGCTCCTACAATGAGCAGTTCTTC
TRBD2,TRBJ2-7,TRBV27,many,CASSFKATTGLANEQYF,TGTGCCAGCAGTTTTAAAGCGACAACGGGACTAGCGAACGAGCAGTACTTC